Below are 22 T cell receptor beta chains sequenced from a single sample in a study of beta chain features in type 1 diabetes. Regarding the study as a whole: Type 1 diabetes patients had TCRB CDR3s that were shorter (moderately but significantly so) in all four CD4+ subsets.

No antigen is known for these receptors. What was sequenced were expressed TCRB transcripts, since all of the isolated RNA had been reverse transcribed. The method was immunoSEQ multiplex PCR; TCRdb's version includes in-frame clones alone and lacks a portion of them. The sample contains about 160,000 clones, 9% to 10% of which appear only once. Sequenced sample: central memory CD4+ T cells from blood. Source of these receptors: a woman aged 25 to 45 with type 1 diabetes.

The sample holds one count of this clone. The chain combines TRBV2 with TRBJ2-2, with 7 bases aligning to TRBD2. Trimming took 5 bases from V and 6 from J; bases not matched to a gene: 12. Germline-derived CDR1 and CDR2 are SNHLY and FYNNEI. The CDR3 runs to 16 residues. The CDR3 is CASSREGGSIAGELFF. The CDR3 nucleotides read TGTGCCAGCAGTCGCGAGGGAGGGTCTATAGCCGGGGAGCTGTTTTTT. The whole variable domain, remainder taken from reference TRBV2 and TRBJ2-2, is EPEVTQTPSHQVTQMGQEVILRCVPISNHLYFYWYRQILGQKVEFLVSFYNNEISEKSEIFDDQFSVERPDGSNFTLKIRSTKLEDSAMYFCASSREGGSIAGELFFGEGSRLTVL.

This clone was observed a few times. The rearrangement uses TRBV29-1 and TRBJ2-1; 8 bases are a match to TRBD2. CDR1 and CDR2 from the germline V gene are SQVTM and ANQGSEA. The CDR3 is made up of 14 amino acids. Losses at the gene ends were 8 bases for V and 4 bases for J; bases not matched to a gene: 10. As DNA, the CDR3 is TGCAGCACCCAGACTAGCGCTTTTTACAATGAGCAGTTCTTC. As protein: CSTQTSAFYNEQFF.

This clone appeared a few times. The sample carries other DNA sequences with the same CDR3. This chain connects TRBV11-3 to TRBJ1-3; 7 bases are a match to TRBD1. There are 13 residues in the CDR3. V was pared by 5 bases and J by 4 bases, with 2 bases of the junction left unmatched. Germline V lookup: CDR1 SGHNT, CDR2 YENEEA. CDR3 sequence: CASSTGVGNTIYF. In nucleotides, the CDR3 is TGTGCCAGCAGCACAGGGGTCGGAAACACCATATATTTT.

The chain carries TRBV9 and TRBJ2-1; the match to TRBD2 covers 8 bases. There are 17 residues in the CDR3. The ends lost 3 bases at V and 9 bases at J; junction bases unmatched: 17. The germline V gene has CDR1 SGDLS and CDR2 YYNGEE. The CDR3 DNA follows: TGTGCCAGCAGCGCATCATCCATCGGTCTAGCGGGCACTGAGCAGTTCTTC. This encodes CASSASSIGLAGTEQFF.

V is TRBV18 and J is TRBJ1-1; no clear D. The germline V and J ends were trimmed by 3 bases and 4 bases, with 12 bases remaining between them. The CDR3 loop spans 14 amino acids. CDR1 and CDR2 from the germline V gene are KGHSH and LQKENI. The CDR3 sequence: CASSPSGGFTEAFF. In DNA form, the CDR3 reads TGTGCCAGCTCACCCTCGGGTGGGTTCACTGAAGCTTTCTTT. The variable domain in full, completed from reference TRBV18 and TRBJ1-1, reads NAGVMQNPRHLVRRRGQEARLRCSPMKGHSHVYWYRQLPEEGLKFMVYLQKENIIDESGMPKERFSAEFPKEGPSILRIQQVVRGDSAAYFCASSPSGGFTEAFFGQGTRLTVV.

The chain carries TRBV4-1 and TRBJ1-2; 8 positions match TRBD1. V shed 2 bases and J 8 bases; nucleotides not matched to a gene: 7. The CDR3 runs 14 residues. Germline CDR1 is MGHRA and CDR2 is YSYEKL. CDR3 region: CASSQIQGAQGYTF. The CDR3 DNA is TGCGCCAGCAGCCAAATCCAGGGGGCGCAGGGCTACACCTTC.

This clone was picked up a small number of times. This chain uses TRBV11-2 with TRBJ1-1; D is possibly TRBD1 (5 bases). Trimming took 3 bases from V and 1 from J, leaving 6 bases between them. The CDR3 contains 13 residues. The V gene's germline CDR1 is SGHAT and CDR2 FQNNGV. The CDR3 DNA reads as TGTGCCAGCAGCTTCGACAGGAACACTGAAGCTTTCTTT. It translates to CASSFDRNTEAFF.

The table lists this clone with a few counts. The chain combines TRBV29-1 with TRBJ2-5; 11 bases match TRBD2. The CDR3 has 15 residues. J lost 4 bases, V lost 2 bases, and 6 bases had no gene match. Germline loops: CDR1 SQVTM, CDR2 ANQGSEA. The chain's CDR3 is CSVELAGGGGETQYF. CDR3 DNA: TGCAGCGTTGAACTAGCGGGAGGTGGTGGAGAGACCCAGTACTTC.

This clone was seen a few times. Other DNA sequences of this sample code for an identical CDR3. J is TRBJ2-5 and V is TRBV10-3; D possibly corresponds to TRBD2 (5 bases). V was pared by 3 bases and J by 5 bases, with 10 bases between. This CDR3 is built from 13 residues. Germline lookup yields CDR1 ENHRY and CDR2 SYGVKD. The CDR3 here is CAISDRGEETQYF. The CDR3 DNA follows: TGTGCCATCAGTGACCGGGGTGAGGAGACCCAGTACTTC.

This chain links TRBV5-1 with TRBJ2-7, with D unresolved. Germline V gene lookup returns CDR1 SGHRS and CDR2 YFSETQ. The germline V and J ends were trimmed by 3 bases and 2 bases, with 6 bases remaining between them. The length of the CDR3 is 12 residues. CDR3: CASSSVAYEQYF. The CDR3 DNA sequence: TGCGCCAGCAGCTCTGTAGCCTACGAGCAGTACTTC.

The rearrangement links TRBV19 to TRBJ1-1; D unresolved. The V and J ends lost 6 bases and 1 base respectively, with 9 bases between them. Germline CDR1 and CDR2: LNHDA and SQIVND (reference sequence). This CDR3 is built from 13 residues. The CDR3 is CASRAQWNTEAFF. The CDR3 DNA reads TGTGCCAGTAGGGCACAGTGGAACACTGAAGCTTTCTTT.

V usage is TRBV5-4 and J usage is TRBJ1-2; D may be TRBD1 (5 bases). Germline V lookup: CDR1 SGHNT, CDR2 YYREEE (reference sequence). CDR3 length: 15 amino acids. Trimming took off 0 bases at V and 7 bases at J, with 16 bases between the two ends. In nucleotides, the CDR3 is TGTGCCAGCAGCTTGGATGGGCCAAATCAGGGTGGCTACACCTTC. Residues: CASSLDGPNQGGYTF. Filled out from reference TRBV5-4 and TRBJ1-2, the complete variable domain reads ETGVTQSPTHLIKTRGQQVTLRCSSQSGHNTVSWYQQALGQGPQFIFQYYREEENGRGNFPPRFSGLQFPNYSSELNVNALELDDSALYLCASSLDGPNQGGYTFGSGTRLTVV.

This clone was seen only a few times. V and J are TRBV20-1 and TRBJ2-7; 7 bases line up with TRBD2. The CDR3 sequence is 11 residues long. Germline V gene data show CDR1 as DFQATT and CDR2 as SNEGSKA (reference sequence). V lost 8 bases, J lost 2 bases, and 3 bases stayed unmatched. CDR3: CSPLAPYEQYF. The CDR3 DNA sequence: TGCAGTCCACTAGCGCCCTACGAGCAGTACTTC.

The rearrangement uses TRBV30 and TRBJ1-2, with D perhaps TRBD1 (6 bases). The CDR3 has 13 residues. V was cut by 0 bases and J by 7 bases, with 12 bases left in between. In germline, CDR1 is GTSNPN, CDR2 SVGIG (reference sequence). The CDR3 here is CAWSVDRTSGYTF. CDR3 in DNA: TGTGCCTGGAGTGTAGACAGGACTAGTGGCTACACCTTC.

The chain joins TRBV5-4 to TRBJ2-3; 11 nucleotides agree with TRBD2. V was pared by 6 bases and J by 6 bases, with 18 bases of the junction left unmatched. The CDR3 is made up of 18 amino acids. Per germline, CDR1 SGHNT and CDR2 YYREEE (reference sequence). The CDR3 protein is CASNRGGPGLAVTDTQYF. DNA of the CDR3: TGTGCCAGCAACCGAGGCGGGCCGGGACTAGCGGTGACGGATACGCAGTATTTT.

The V and J genes are TRBV7-6 and TRBJ1-1, with 9 positions matching TRBD1. V lost 1 base, J lost 11 bases, and 8 bases stayed unmatched. The germline V gene encodes CDR1 SGHVS and CDR2 FNYEAQ. This CDR3 spans 14 amino acids. The CDR3: CASSLGPGQGGAFF. For the CDR3, the DNA is TGTGCCAGCAGCTTAGGCCCGGGACAGGGCGGCGCTTTCTTT.

The chain links TRBV18 to TRBJ1-2; the D gene is possibly TRBD1 (5 bases). Trimming removed 5 bases at V and 8 bases at J, with 15 bases between. The germline V gene has CDR1 KGHSH and CDR2 LQKENI. The CDR3 is 13 residues long. The CDR3 protein is CASSDQGGEGYTF. CDR3 sequence (DNA): TGTGCCAGCTCAGATCAGGGCGGCGAGGGCTACACCTTC. The full variable domain, completed using reference TRBV18 and TRBJ1-2, is NAGVMQNPRHLVRRRGQEARLRCSPMKGHSHVYWYRQLPEEGLKFMVYLQKENIIDESGMPKERFSAEFPKEGPSILRIQQVVRGDSAAYFCASSDQGGEGYTFGSGTRLTVV.

For the CDR3, the DNA is TGCAGCGTTGATCGAAATCGCATGCGACAGCCCTATGGCTACACCTTC. Protein product: CSVDRNRMRQPYGYTF. J is TRBJ1-2 and V is TRBV29-1, with a possible D match to TRBD1 (5 bases). Germline-derived CDR1 and CDR2 are SQVTM and ANQGSEA. The CDR3 runs to 16 residues. V was shortened by 3 bases and J by 4 bases, with 21 bases between the two germline ends.

This clone has only a few counts. This chain links TRBV5-1 with TRBJ2-1, with 8 positions matching TRBD2. The CDR3 totals 14 residues. V lost 4 bases, J lost 7 bases, and 7 bases stayed unmatched. Germline V gene sequence: CDR1 SGHRS, CDR2 YFSETQ. CDR3 in DNA: TGCGCCAGCAGCCTGCGCGCGGGAGGAAATGAGCAGTTCTTC. Translated: CASSLRAGGNEQFF.

V usage is TRBV7-3 and J usage is TRBJ1-2; 10 bases agree with TRBD1. The germline gives CDR1 SGHTA, CDR2 FQGTGA. The CDR3 runs to 15 residues. The J segment lost 4 bases and the V segment lost 0 bases, leaving 2 bases of the junction unmatched. The CDR3: CASSLTGQGGYGYTF. CDR3 nucleotides: TGTGCCAGCAGCTTAACTGGACAGGGGGGCTATGGCTACACCTTC.

This clone was observed a few times. V and J are TRBV5-6 and TRBJ2-7; 10 nucleotides line up with TRBD2. V trimming: 4 bases; J trimming: 3 bases; junction bases outside the gene matches: 7. The CDR3 has 15 amino acids. Germline assignment: CDR1 SGHDT and CDR2 YYEEEE. CDR3: CASSPGLAAVYEQYF. The CDR3 DNA reads TGTGCCAGCAGCCCCGGACTAGCGGCAGTCTACGAGCAGTACTTC.

In its sample, this clone was seen a few times. This chain uses TRBV27 with TRBJ2-5; D perhaps matches TRBD1 (5 bases). The germline V gene encodes CDR1 MNHEY and CDR2 SMNVEV (reference sequence). Trimming pared 3 bases from V and 7 bases from J, leaving 12 bases between. This CDR3 comprises 13 residues. The CDR3 loop is CASSFGREGTQYF. Here the CDR3 DNA reads TGTGCCAGCAGTTTCGGCAGGGAAGGGACCCAGTACTTC.